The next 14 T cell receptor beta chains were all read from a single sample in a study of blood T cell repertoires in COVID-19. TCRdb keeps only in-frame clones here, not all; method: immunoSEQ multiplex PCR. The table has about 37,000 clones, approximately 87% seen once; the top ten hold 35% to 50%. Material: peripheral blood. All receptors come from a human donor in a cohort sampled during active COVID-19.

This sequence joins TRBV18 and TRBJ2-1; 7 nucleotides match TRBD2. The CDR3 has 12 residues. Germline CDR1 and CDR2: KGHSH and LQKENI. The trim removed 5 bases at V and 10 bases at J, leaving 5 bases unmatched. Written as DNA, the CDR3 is TGTGCCAGCTCAGGGGAGGGTAACGAGCAGTTCTTC. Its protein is CASSGEGNEQFF.

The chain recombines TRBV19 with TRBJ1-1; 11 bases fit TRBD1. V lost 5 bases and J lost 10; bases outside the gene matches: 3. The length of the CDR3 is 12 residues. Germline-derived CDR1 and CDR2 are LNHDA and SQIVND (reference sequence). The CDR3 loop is CASSRGTGGAFF. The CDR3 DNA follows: TGTGCCAGTAGTCGCGGGACAGGGGGAGCTTTCTTT.

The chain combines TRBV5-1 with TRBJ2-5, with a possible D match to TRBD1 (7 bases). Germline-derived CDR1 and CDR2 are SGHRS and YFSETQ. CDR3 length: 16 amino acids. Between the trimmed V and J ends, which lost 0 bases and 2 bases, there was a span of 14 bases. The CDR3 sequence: CASSLDPAGQQETQYF. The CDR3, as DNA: TGCGCCAGCAGCTTGGACCCCGCGGGACAGCAAGAGACCCAGTACTTC.

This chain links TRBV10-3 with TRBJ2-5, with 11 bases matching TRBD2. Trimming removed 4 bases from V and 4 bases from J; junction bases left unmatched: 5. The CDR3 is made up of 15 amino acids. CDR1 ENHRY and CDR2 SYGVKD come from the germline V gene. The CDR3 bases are TGTGCCATCAGTGGATTCCTAGCGGGGGGAGAGACCCAGTACTTC. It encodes CAISGFLAGGETQYF.

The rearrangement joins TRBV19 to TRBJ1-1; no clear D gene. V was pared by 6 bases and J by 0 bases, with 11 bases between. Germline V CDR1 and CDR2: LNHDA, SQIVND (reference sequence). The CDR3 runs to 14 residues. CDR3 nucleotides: TGTGCCAGTAGCCTTGGTAGATTGAACACTGAAGCTTTCTTT. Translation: CASSLGRLNTEAFF.

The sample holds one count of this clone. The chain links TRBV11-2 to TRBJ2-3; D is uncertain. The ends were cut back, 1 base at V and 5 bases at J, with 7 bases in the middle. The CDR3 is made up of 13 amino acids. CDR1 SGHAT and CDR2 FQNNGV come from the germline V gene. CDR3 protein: CASSLARQDTQYF. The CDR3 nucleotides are TGTGCCAGCAGCTTAGCCCGACAAGATACGCAGTATTTT.

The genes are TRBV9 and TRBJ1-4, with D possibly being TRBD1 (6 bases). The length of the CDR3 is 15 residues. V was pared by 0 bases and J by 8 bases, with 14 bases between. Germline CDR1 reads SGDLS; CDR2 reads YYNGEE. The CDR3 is CASSVAPGVDEKLFF. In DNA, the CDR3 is TGTGCCAGCAGCGTAGCTCCAGGGGTTGACGAAAAACTGTTTTTT.

This CDR3 is CASSPLGQGAGQPQHF. DNA of the CDR3: TGTGCCAGCTCACCTCTGGGACAGGGGGCCGGTCAGCCCCAGCATTTT. The chain uses TRBV18 and TRBJ1-5; 12 bases are shared with TRBD1. In germline, CDR1 is KGHSH, CDR2 LQKENI. V lost 3 bases to trimming and J lost 6 bases; unmatched junction nucleotides: 6. This CDR3 contains 16 residues.

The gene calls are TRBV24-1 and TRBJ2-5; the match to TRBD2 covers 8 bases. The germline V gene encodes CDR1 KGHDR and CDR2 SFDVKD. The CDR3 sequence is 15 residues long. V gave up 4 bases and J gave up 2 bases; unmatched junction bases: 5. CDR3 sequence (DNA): TGTGCCACCAGTGACGCCACTAGCGGACAAGAGACCCAGTACTTC. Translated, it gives CATSDATSGQETQYF.

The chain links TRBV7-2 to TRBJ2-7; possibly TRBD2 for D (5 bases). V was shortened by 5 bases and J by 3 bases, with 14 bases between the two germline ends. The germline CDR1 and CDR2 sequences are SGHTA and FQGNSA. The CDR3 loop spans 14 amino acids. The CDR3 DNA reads TGTGCCAGCAGCGCCCAACCCGGGAACTACGAGCAGTACTTC. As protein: CASSAQPGNYEQYF.

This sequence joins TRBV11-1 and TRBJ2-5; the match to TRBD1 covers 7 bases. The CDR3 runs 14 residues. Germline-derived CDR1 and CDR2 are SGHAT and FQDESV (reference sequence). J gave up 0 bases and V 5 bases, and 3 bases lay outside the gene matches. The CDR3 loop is CASSPGQYQETQYF. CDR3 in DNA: TGTGCCAGCAGCCCGGGACAGTACCAAGAGACCCAGTACTTC.

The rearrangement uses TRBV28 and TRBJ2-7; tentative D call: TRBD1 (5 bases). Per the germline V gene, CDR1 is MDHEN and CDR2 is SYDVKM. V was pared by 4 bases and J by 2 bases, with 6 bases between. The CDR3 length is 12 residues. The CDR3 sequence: CASSSTAYEQYF. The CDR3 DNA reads TGTGCCAGCAGTTCGACAGCCTACGAGCAGTACTTC.

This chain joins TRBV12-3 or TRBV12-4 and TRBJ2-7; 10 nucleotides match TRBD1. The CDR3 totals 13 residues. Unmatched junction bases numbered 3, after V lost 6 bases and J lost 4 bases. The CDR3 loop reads CASSDRGPYEQYF. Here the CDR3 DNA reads TGTGCCAGCAGCGACAGGGGGCCGTACGAGCAGTACTTC.

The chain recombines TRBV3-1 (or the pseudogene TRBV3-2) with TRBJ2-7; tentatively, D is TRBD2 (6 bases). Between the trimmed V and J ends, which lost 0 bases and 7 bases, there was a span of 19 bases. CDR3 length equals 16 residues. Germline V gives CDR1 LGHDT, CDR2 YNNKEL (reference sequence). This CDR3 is CASSQDGERAMREQYF. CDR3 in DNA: TGTGCCAGCAGCCAAGATGGTGAGCGGGCGATGCGGGAGCAGTACTTC.